This T cell receptor beta chain was sequenced for a study of Ad26.COV2.S vaccination and SARS-CoV-2 variants. Across the study: Doses of Ad26.COV2.S were injected into muscle once or twice, 56 days apart. Whole-study results and caveats: Post-vaccination breadth of spike-specific CD8+ and CD4+ T cell responses was reportedly substantial.

About this clone: Its antigen is unknown. A junction boundary mismatches the germline segment, possibly from a read error.

The CDR3 extends over 14 amino acids. In germline, CDR1 is SEHNR, CDR2 FQNEAQ (reference sequence). Regarding treatment: roughly 20 received Ad26.COV2.S at low or high dose, single or two shots; about five received placebo; per-sample allocation not given. Sampling was done on day 63 after the first vaccine or placebo injection. Sequencing used immunoSEQ multiplex PCR; TCRdb keeps in-frame clones, though not all of them. The sample shows about 350,000 clones, roughly 85% of them seen only once. The clonotype was recovered from a person between 18 and 65 years old who received the Ad26.COV2.S COVID-19 vaccine or a placebo. The sample consisted of peripheral blood, taken in a trial of Ad26.COV2.S vaccine versus placebo. The rearrangement joins TRBV7-9 to TRBJ2-3, with D possibly being TRBD1 or TRBD2 (6 bases each). Here the CDR3 reads CASSLALGRGQANF. The CDR3 nucleotides are TGTGCCAGCAGCTTAGCGCTAGGACGGGGGCAAGCGAATTTT.